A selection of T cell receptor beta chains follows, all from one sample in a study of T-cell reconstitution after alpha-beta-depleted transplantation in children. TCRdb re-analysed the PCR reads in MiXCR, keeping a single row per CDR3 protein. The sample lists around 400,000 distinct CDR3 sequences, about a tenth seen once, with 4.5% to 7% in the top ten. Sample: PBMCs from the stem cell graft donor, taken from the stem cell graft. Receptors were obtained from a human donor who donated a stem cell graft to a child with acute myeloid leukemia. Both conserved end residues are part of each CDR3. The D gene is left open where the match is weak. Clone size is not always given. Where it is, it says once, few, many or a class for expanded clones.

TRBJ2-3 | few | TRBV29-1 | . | CSVGQIFTDTQYF | TGCAGCGTTGGACAGATATTCACAGATACGCAGTATTTT
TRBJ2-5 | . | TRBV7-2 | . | CASTIGGTTGAETQYF | TGTGCCAGCACCATAGGGGGGACGACCGGGGCAGAGACCCAGTACTTC
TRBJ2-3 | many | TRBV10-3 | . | CAINFAGTTDTQYF | TGTGCCATCAACTTTGCGGGGACCACAGATACGCAGTATTTT
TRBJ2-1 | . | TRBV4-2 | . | CASSQSTYSSYNEQFF | TGTGCCAGCAGCCAGTCGACTTACAGCTCCTACAATGAGCAGTTCTTC
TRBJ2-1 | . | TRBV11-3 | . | CASSLVLAGTHNEQFF | TGTGCCAGCAGCTTAGTGTTGGCCGGGACGCACAATGAGCAGTTCTTC
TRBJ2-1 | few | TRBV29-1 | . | CSVVPVRGFWPGTDYNEQFF | TGCAGCGTTGTACCGGTCAGGGGCTTTTGGCCCGGGACGGATTACAATGAGCAGTTCTTC
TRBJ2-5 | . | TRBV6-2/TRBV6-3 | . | CASSYSSGTQYF | TGTGCCAGCAGTTACTCGAGCGGGACCCAGTACTTC
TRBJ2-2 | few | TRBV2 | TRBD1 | CASRSEGAPGELFF | TGTGCCAGCAGATCTGAGGGGGCTCCCGGGGAGCTGTTTTTT
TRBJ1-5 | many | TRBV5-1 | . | CASSLDGEYRQPQHF | TGCGCCAGCAGCCTAGACGGGGAGTATAGGCAGCCCCAGCATTTT
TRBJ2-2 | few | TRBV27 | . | CASSLRGFAGELFF | TGTGCCAGCAGTTTAAGAGGGTTTGCCGGGGAGCTGTTTTTT
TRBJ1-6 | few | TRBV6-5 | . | CASSYSSGASPLHF | TGTGCCAGCAGTTACTCGAGTGGTGCTTCACCCCTCCACTTT
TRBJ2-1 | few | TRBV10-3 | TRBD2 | CAISGGGREDLNEQFF | TGTGCCATCAGTGGCGGGGGGCGGGAGGACTTGAATGAGCAGTTCTTC
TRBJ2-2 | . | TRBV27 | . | CASSLSTQGTGELFF | TGTGCCAGCAGTTTATCGACGCAGGGGACCGGGGAGCTGTTTTTT
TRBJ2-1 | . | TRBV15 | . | CATPPTFREQFF | TGTGCCACCCCCCCGACATTCCGCGAGCAGTTCTTC
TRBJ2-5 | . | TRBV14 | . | CASSQDAGTQYF | TGTGCCAGCAGCCAAGATGCGGGGACCCAGTACTTC
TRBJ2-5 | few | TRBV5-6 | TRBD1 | CASSSLLDRGLVETQYF | TGTGCCAGCAGCTCGCTACTGGACAGGGGGCTGGTGGAGACCCAGTACTTC
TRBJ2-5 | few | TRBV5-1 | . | CASSLEAGKWETQYF | TGCGCCAGCAGCTTGGAAGCAGGGAAGTGGGAGACCCAGTACTTC
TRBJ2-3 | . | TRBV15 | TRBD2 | CATTESGLAGADTQYF | TGTGCCACCACCGAATCCGGACTAGCGGGAGCAGATACGCAGTATTTT
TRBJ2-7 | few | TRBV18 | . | CASSPSEVEQYF | TGTGCCAGCTCCCCTTCGGAAGTCGAGCAGTACTTC
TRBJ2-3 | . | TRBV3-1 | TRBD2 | CASSATSGTRGNTQYF | TGTGCCAGCAGTGCTACATCCGGGACTAGGGGAAATACGCAGTATTTT
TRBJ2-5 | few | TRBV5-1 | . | CASSSRDGQETQYF | TGCGCCAGCAGCTCACGGGACGGCCAAGAGACCCAGTACTTC
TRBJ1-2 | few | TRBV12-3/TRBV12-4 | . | CASSSVMGYTF | TGTGCCAGCAGTTCCGTTATGGGCTACACCTTC
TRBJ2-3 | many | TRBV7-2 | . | CASSLRGNTDTQYF | TGTGCCAGCAGCTTACGCGGAAACACAGATACGCAGTATTTT
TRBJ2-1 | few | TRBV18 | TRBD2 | CASSPSLAGGSNEQFF | TGTGCCAGCTCACCATCACTAGCGGGGGGCAGTAATGAGCAGTTCTTC
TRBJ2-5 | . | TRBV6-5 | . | CASSSLGGGGETQYF | TGTGCCAGCAGTTCGCTTGGGGGCGGCGGGGAGACCCAGTACTTC
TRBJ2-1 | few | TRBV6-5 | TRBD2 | CASSYGLAGGYNEQFF | TGTGCCAGCAGTTACGGACTAGCGGGGGGTTACAATGAGCAGTTCTTC
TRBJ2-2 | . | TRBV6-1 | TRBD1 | CASTQAGGDTGELFF | TGTGCCAGCACCCAGGCAGGGGGCGACACCGGGGAGCTGTTTTTT
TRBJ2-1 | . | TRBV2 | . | CASSEAWRDNEQFF | TGTGCCAGCAGTGAAGCCTGGCGCGACAATGAGCAGTTCTTC
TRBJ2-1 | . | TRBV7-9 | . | CASSHSEQFF | TGTGCCAGCAGCCATTCGGAGCAGTTCTTC
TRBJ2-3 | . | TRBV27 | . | CASKPRGIITQYF | TGTGCCAGCAAACCGAGGGGAATTATTACGCAGTATTTT
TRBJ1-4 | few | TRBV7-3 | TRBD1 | CASSKGTGANEKLFF | TGTGCCAGCAGCAAAGGGACAGGGGCTAATGAAAAACTGTTTTTT
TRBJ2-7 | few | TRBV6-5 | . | CASSYGAASYEQYF | TGTGCCAGCAGTTACGGGGCCGCCTCCTACGAGCAGTACTTC
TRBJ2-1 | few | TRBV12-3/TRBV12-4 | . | CASSFRVTGSGEQFF | TGTGCCAGCAGTTTCAGGGTAACCGGCTCCGGTGAGCAGTTCTTC